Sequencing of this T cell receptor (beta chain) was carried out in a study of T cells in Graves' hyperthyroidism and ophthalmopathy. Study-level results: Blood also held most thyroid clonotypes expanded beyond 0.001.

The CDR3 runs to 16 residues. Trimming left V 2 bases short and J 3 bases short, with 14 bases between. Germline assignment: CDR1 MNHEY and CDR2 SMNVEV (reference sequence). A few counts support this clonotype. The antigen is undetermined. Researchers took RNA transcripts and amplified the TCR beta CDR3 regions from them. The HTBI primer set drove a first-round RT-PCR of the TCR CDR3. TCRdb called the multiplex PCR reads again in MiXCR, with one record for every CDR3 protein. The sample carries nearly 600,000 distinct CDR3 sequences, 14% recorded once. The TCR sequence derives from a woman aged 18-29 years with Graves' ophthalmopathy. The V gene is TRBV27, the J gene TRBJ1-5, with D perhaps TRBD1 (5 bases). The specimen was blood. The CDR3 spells CASSLSYSGHNQPQHF. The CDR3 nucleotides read TGTGCCAGCAGTTTAAGTTATTCGGGGCACAATCAGCCCCAGCATTTT.